This is a list of T cell receptor beta chains from one sample in a study of CD8+CD57+ T cells in acquired aplastic anemia. TCRdb independently ran MiXCR on the reads; one entry per CDR3 protein. The sample lists just over 400,000 distinct CDR3 sequences, around 68% occurring once. What was sequenced was sorted CD4+, CD8+, or CD8+CD57+ T cells (not recorded which) from PBMCs. Receptor source: a human donor in good health, serving as a control. Each CDR3 is given with its conserved first and last residue. Each record gives: V gene, D gene, clone size, J gene, CDR3 DNA, CDR3 protein. D genes are given only for firm matches. Expanded clones get a size class; other rows say once, few or many, or leave the size out.

TRBV20-1	-	-	TRBJ1-1	TGCAGTGCTAGCTGTCTCAGGGATTCGTCTGAAGCTTTCTTT	CSASCLRDSSEAFF
TRBV25-1	-	few	TRBJ2-7	TGTGCCAGCTCCGGTGGACACTCCTACGAGCAGTACTTC	CASSGGHSYEQYF
TRBV3-1	TRBD1	-	TRBJ2-7	TGTGCCAGCAGCCTTCGGGACAGGGTGAGGTACTTC	CASSLRDRVRYF
TRBV12-5	-	-	TRBJ1-5	TGTGCCAGCAGCATGGAAGGTGGCGGCGGAAATCAGCCCCAGCATTTT	CASSMEGGGGNQPQHF
TRBV9	-	once	TRBJ1-1	TGTGCCAGCAGCGTAGGACCGTCTGGAGGGGGGAACACTGAAGCTTTCTTT	CASSVGPSGGGNTEAFF
TRBV2	TRBD2	-	TRBJ2-1	TGTGCCTCTAGAGGTGAAGCGGGGGGGTTAACTGAGCAGTTCTTC	CASRGEAGGLTEQFF
TRBV5-1	-	many	TRBJ2-5	TGCGCCAGCAGCTTGGGGGAAGTTGGCGAGACCCAGTACTTC	CASSLGEVGETQYF
TRBV20-1	-	-	TRBJ2-1	TGCAGTGTTATAGCTGCACAGGCTCTCAATGAGCAGTTCTTC	CSVIAAQALNEQFF
TRBV7-2	-	many	TRBJ2-1	TGTGCCAGCAGCTTAAGCCGAGGGAGCCACAATGAGCAGTTCTTC	CASSLSRGSHNEQFF
TRBV5-1	-	-	TRBJ1-6	TGTGCCAGCAGCCCGCTAACAGGGTTGCACCTCCACTTT	CASSPLTGLHLHF
TRBV11-2	-	-	TRBJ1-5	TGTGCCAGCAGGAGGGACATCTCCTACAATGAGCAGCCCCAGCATTTT	CASRRDISYNEQPQHF
TRBV10-3	TRBD1	-	TRBJ1-1	TGTGCCATCACCGAGGGACAGGGGCACCAAGCTTTCTTT	CAITEGQGHQAFF
TRBV6-5	-	-	TRBJ2-6	TGTGCCAGCAATCAATATCGGACGGGCTCTGGGGCCAACGTCCTGACTTTC	CASNQYRTGSGANVLTF
TRBV7-7	TRBD1	-	TRBJ1-1	TGTGCCAGCAGCTCCTCAGGGGACAGGGAAGCTTTCTTC	CASSSSGDREAFF
TRBV10-3	-	-	TRBJ1-1	TGTGCCATTAGTGAGCCGAGTGTGAACGCTGAAGCTTTCTTT	CAISEPSVNAEAFF
TRBV20-1	TRBD2	-	TRBJ2-5	TGCAGTGCTAGAGGGACTAGCGGGGCAGAGACCCAGTACTTC	CSARGTSGAETQYF
TRBV7-3	TRBD1	-	TRBJ2-3	TGTGCCAGCAGCTTAGATGTGGGACAGGCGACAGATACGCAGTATTTT	CASSLDVGQATDTQYF
TRBV7-6	-	many	TRBJ2-1	TGTGCCAGCAGCGACTACAATGAGCAGTTCTTC	CASSDYNEQFF
TRBV5-1	TRBD1	-	TRBJ2-5	TGCGCCAGCAGCGGCCGGACAGGCCCGGGGTACTTC	CASSGRTGPGYF
TRBV12-3/TRBV12-4	-	-	TRBJ1-2	TGTGCCAGCAGGCGGGACCTCACAGGGAACTATGGCTACACCTTC	CASRRDLTGNYGYTF
TRBV12-3/TRBV12-4	-	once	TRBJ1-5	TGTGCCAGCAGTTTAGCGCGTCAGACCCAGCATTTT	CASSLARQTQHF
TRBV29-1	TRBD1	-	TRBJ1-1	TGCAGCGTTGAAAAGGGGGCGGGGAGCGGTGAAGCTTTCTTT	CSVEKGAGSGEAFF
TRBV29-1	TRBD1	-	TRBJ1-1	TGCAGCGTGACGAGACAGGGCGGCACTGAAGCTTTCTTT	CSVTRQGGTEAFF
TRBV7-3	TRBD2	-	TRBJ2-2	TGTGCCAGCAGCCTAACGGGGCCAGCGGGGGGCTACACCGAGCTGTTTTTT	CASSLTGPAGGYTELFF
TRBV7-2	-	-	TRBJ1-6	TGTGCCAGCAGCCGTCCCAGGGGAGGGACTGAAGCTTTCCACTTT	CASSRPRGGTEAFHF
TRBV7-9	-	once	TRBJ2-5	TGTGCCAGCAGCAACAAGCGAGGGGGGGGAGAGACCCAGTACTTC	CASSNKRGGGETQYF
TRBV4-1	-	once	TRBJ1-5	TGCGCCAGCAGCCAAGAAGGGGCTCAGCCCCAGCATTTT	CASSQEGAQPQHF
TRBV2	-	once	TRBJ2-6	TGTGCCAGCAGTCCTACGGGACGCCACTCTGGGGCCAACGTCCTGACTTTC	CASSPTGRHSGANVLTF
TRBV15	-	-	TRBJ2-7	TGTGCCGCCAGCAGCACCTACGAGCAGTACTTC	CAASSTYEQYF
TRBV9	-	-	TRBJ1-4	TGTGCCAGCAGCTTCAGCCTGTCTAATGAAAAACTGTTTTTT	CASSFSLSNEKLFF
TRBV7-3	-	-	TRBJ1-3	TGTGCCAGCAGCCAATACGTAGCGGGAAACACCATATACTTT	CASSQYVAGNTIYF
TRBV24-1	-	few	TRBJ1-2	TGTGCTAGAGATCGACGCAGGGGCTATGGCTACACCTTC	CARDRRRGYGYTF
TRBV14	-	-	TRBJ1-4	TGTGCCAGCAGCCGCCCGTTACAGGCCGAGGCTAATGAAAAACTGTTTTTT	CASSRPLQAEANEKLFF
TRBV7-2	-	-	TRBJ1-1	TGTGCCAGCAGCTTAGGCGGGGGTATCACCGAAACCCAGTTT	CASSLGGGITETQF
TRBV7-3	-	-	TRBJ1-1	TGTGCCAGCAGCTTAGACCAGTCCACTGAAGCTTTCTTT	CASSLDQSTEAFF
TRBV9	TRBD2	-	TRBJ2-1	TGTGCCAGCAGCGAGAGCGGGGGGCATGCCTACAATGAGCAGTTCTTC	CASSESGGHAYNEQFF
TRBV20-1	-	few	TRBJ1-6	TGCAGTGCGGACCCTGGAGGTTCACCCCTCCACTTT	CSADPGGSPLHF
TRBV2	-	once	TRBJ1-1	TGTGCCAGCAACAGGACAGACACACACGCTGAAGCTTTTTTT	CASNRTDTHAEAFF
TRBV9	-	-	TRBJ2-3	TGTGCCAGCAGCCACAACGGGGGAAGCTCCTACGAGCAGTATTTT	CASSHNGGSSYEQYF
TRBV7-2	TRBD2	-	TRBJ2-7	TGTGCCAGCAGCTTGGGTTCTAGCGGGAGGGGGCACCACGAGCAGTACTTC	CASSLGSSGRGHHEQYF
TRBV7-2	-	-	TRBJ1-1	TGTGCCAGCAGCTCGGGCCTGATGAACACTGAAGCTTTCTTT	CASSSGLMNTEAFF
TRBV25-1	TRBD2	-	TRBJ2-3	TGTGCCAGTAGTGTTCTACCCAGCGGGGCGTTAACAGATACCCAGTATTTT	CASSVLPSGALTDTQYF
TRBV5-1	-	-	TRBJ1-5	TGCGCCAGCAGTTGGGACGGGAGCAATCTGCCCCAGCATTTT	CASSWDGSNLPQHF
TRBV11-2	-	-	TRBJ1-6	TGTGCCAGCAGCATAGCGGGGACCGGGGGTAATTCACCCCTCCACTTT	CASSIAGTGGNSPLHF
TRBV11-2	-	-	TRBJ1-1	TGTGCCAGCAGACCAGGGGCAGGTGAAGCTTTCTTT	CASRPGAGEAFF
TRBV20-1	TRBD1	-	TRBJ1-1	TGCAGTGCTAGGGGGGACAGGGTCACTGAAGCTTTCTTT	CSARGDRVTEAFF
TRBV7-3	-	once	TRBJ2-5	TGTGCCACCAGCAGAGGGAGCGCGCAAGAGACCCAGTACTTC	CATSRGSAQETQYF
TRBV11-1	-	few	TRBJ2-1	TGTGCCAGCAGCTTAGCGCGCGGTTCCTACAATGAGCAGTTCTTC	CASSLARGSYNEQFF
TRBV9	-	-	TRBJ2-7	TGTGCCAGCTGGCCTGCGCGAGCAATCAGCCCCAGCAAGTACTTC	CASWPARAISPSKYF
TRBV29-1	TRBD2	once	TRBJ2-5	TGCAGCGCGAATGGGGGGGGGGTTGAGACCCAGTACTTC	CSANGGGVETQYF
TRBV7-2	-	-	TRBJ1-2	TGTGCCAGCAGCCAAGGGCGGAGGAAGTATACCTACACCTTC	CASSQGRRKYTYTF
TRBV20-1	-	-	TRBJ2-5	TGCAGTGCTACGCAGGGGGAGACCCAGTACTTC	CSATQGETQYF
TRBV10-3	TRBD2	few	TRBJ2-1	TGTGCCAGCAGCGGGGGTCATGAGCAGTTCTTC	CASSGGHEQFF
TRBV7-2	-	many	TRBJ1-1	TGTGCCAGCAGCTTAACCCTGACAGGATTTGAAGCTTTCTTT	CASSLTLTGFEAFF
TRBV9	-	-	TRBJ1-5	TGTGCCAGCAGCCTAGGGGCGGGGGTTACAGAGACCCATTTT	CASSLGAGVTETHF
TRBV5-5	-	-	TRBJ1-2	TGTGCCAGCAGTGGCTCAGGGGAGGGCAAGTATGGCTACACCTTC	CASSGSGEGKYGYTF
TRBV10-3	-	-	TRBJ2-7	TGTGCCATCAGTGGGATATTAGCTTCCTACGAGCAGTACTTC	CAISGILASYEQYF